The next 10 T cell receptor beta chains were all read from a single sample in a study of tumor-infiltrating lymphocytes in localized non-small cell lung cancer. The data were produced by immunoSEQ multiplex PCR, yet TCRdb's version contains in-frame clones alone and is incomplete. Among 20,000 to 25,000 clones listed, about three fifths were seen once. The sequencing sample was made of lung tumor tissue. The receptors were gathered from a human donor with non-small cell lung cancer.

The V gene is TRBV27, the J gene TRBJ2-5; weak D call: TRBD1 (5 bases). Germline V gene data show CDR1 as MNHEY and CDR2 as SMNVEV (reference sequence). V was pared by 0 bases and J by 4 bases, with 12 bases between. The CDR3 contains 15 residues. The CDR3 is CASSLSKTVIETQYF. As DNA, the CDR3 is TGTGCCAGCAGTTTATCGAAGACAGTCATAGAGACCCAGTACTTC.

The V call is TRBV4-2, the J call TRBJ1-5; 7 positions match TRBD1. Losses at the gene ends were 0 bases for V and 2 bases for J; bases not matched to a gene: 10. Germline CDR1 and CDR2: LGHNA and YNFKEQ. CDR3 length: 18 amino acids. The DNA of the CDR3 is TGTGCCAGCAGCCAAGAGGGGGACAGCCTATGGGGCAATCAGCCCCAGCATTTT. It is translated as CASSQEGDSLWGNQPQHF.

The CDR3 sequence is CASKPGHANEKLFF. In DNA form, the CDR3 reads TGTGCCAGCAAACCGGGACACGCTAATGAAAAACTGTTTTTT. J is TRBJ1-4 and V is TRBV6-1; maybe TRBD1 (6 bases). Trimming left V 7 bases short and J 3 bases short, with 12 bases between. The CDR3 is made up of 14 amino acids. Germline V gene sequence: CDR1 MNHNS, CDR2 SASEGT.

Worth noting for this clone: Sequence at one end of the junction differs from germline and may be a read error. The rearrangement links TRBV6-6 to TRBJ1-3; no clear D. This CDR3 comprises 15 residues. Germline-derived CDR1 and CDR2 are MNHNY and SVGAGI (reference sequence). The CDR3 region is CAGSSTGSSGNTIYF. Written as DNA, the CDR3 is TGTGCCGGCAGCAGTACGGGGAGCTCTGGAAACACCATATATTTT.

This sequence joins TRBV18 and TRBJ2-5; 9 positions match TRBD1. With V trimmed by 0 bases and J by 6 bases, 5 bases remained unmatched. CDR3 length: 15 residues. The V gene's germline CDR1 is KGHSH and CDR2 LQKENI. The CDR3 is CASSPPGQGGKTQYF. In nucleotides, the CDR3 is TGTGCCAGCTCACCACCGGGACAGGGCGGGAAGACCCAGTACTTC. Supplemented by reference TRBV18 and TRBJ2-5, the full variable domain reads NAGVMQNPRHLVRRRGQEARLRCSPMKGHSHVYWYRQLPEEGLKFMVYLQKENIIDESGMPKERFSAEFPKEGPSILRIQQVVRGDSAAYFCASSPPGQGGKTQYFGPGTRLLVL.

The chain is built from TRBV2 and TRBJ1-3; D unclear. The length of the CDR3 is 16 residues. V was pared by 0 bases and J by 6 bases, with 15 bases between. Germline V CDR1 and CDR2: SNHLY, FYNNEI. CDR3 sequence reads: CASSEARPAVLNTIYF. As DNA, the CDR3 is TGTGCCAGCAGTGAAGCGCGGCCAGCGGTCTTAAACACCATATATTTT.

CDR3 amino acids: CASGFMDGGSNQPQHF. CDR3 bases: TGTGCTAGTGGTTTCATGGACGGAGGTAGCAATCAGCCCCAGCATTTT. The J gene is TRBJ1-5, the V gene TRBV12-5; D unresolved. Germline values: CDR1 LGHNT, CDR2 FRNRAP. The CDR3 covers 16 residues. The V end lost 3 bases, the J end lost 0 bases, and 12 bases lay between the germline ends.

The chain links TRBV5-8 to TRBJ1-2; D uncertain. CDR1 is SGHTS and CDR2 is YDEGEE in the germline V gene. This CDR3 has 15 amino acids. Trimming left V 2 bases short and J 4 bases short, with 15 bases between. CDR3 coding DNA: TGTGCCAGCAGCTTAGAAGGGCAGGAGTTCTATGGCTACACCTTC. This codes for CASSLEGQEFYGYTF.

Here the CDR3 DNA reads TGTGCCAGCAGTCGATTTAGCGGGAGCGCGGATACGCAGTATTTT. Amino acid sequence: CASSRFSGSADTQYF. V usage is TRBV6-1 and J usage is TRBJ2-3; 9 nucleotides align to TRBD2. Looked up from germline, CDR1 is MNHNS and CDR2 is SASEGT. The CDR3 is 15 amino acids. V lost 5 bases, J lost 6 bases, and 9 bases stayed unmatched.

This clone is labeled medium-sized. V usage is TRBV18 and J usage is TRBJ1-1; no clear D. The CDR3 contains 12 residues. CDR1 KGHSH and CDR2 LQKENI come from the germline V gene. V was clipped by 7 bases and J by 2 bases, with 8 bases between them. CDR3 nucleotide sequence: TGTGCCAGCTGTCAGTCAAACACTGAAGCTTTCTTT. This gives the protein CASCQSNTEAFF.